This is a list of T cell receptor beta chains from one sample in a study of beta chain features in type 1 diabetes. Clones were sequenced by immunoSEQ multiplex PCR, and TCRdb holds only the in-frame ones, with some missing. The table has under 850,000 clones, roughly 13% seen once. Sequencing was done on a sample of naive CD4+ T cells from blood. The receptors were sampled from a man younger than 35 with type 1 diabetes. The CDR3 runs from the conserved cysteine through the conserved F or W. Each record gives: V gene, clone size, J gene, CDR3 protein. Clone size is stated in some rows and not others, as once, few, many or a class when expanded.

>TRBV28|-|TRBJ1-4
CASGQEKLFF
>TRBV28|-|TRBJ1-2
CASSLTGGLYGYTF
>TRBV6-5|few|TRBJ2-7
CAGGNGGEQYF
>TRBV9|-|TRBJ2-2
CASSVVSANTGELFF
>TRBV2|-|TRBJ2-5
CASKKKQQETQYF
>TRBV11-2|-|TRBJ1-1
CASSLSLNTEAFF
>TRBV9|few|TRBJ2-6
CASSVAKPVHSGANVLTF
>TRBV20-1|few|TRBJ2-7
CSARKDYEQYF
>TRBV7-3|few|TRBJ2-7
CASSGLWERQGAGEQYF
>TRBV19|few|TRBJ1-1
CASRYATNTEAFF
>TRBV7-2|few|TRBJ2-6
CASSLARAGANVLTF
>TRBV9|-|TRBJ2-3
CASSVPRWGGTTDTQYF
>TRBV6-5|-|TRBJ1-1
CASSPNRGYTEAFF
>TRBV27|-|TRBJ2-6
CASSMGQGKANVLTF
>TRBV28|-|TRBJ1-1
CASSLLQGWDTEAFF
>TRBV11-2|few|TRBJ2-2
CASKAGANTGELFF
>TRBV6-5|few|TRBJ1-1
CASSYTRDTEAFF
>TRBV11-2|few|TRBJ2-2
CASSSPLGGNTGELFF
>TRBV10-2|few|TRBJ1-5
CASGTMESNQPQHF
>TRBV6-6|-|TRBJ2-5
CASARGSGETQYF